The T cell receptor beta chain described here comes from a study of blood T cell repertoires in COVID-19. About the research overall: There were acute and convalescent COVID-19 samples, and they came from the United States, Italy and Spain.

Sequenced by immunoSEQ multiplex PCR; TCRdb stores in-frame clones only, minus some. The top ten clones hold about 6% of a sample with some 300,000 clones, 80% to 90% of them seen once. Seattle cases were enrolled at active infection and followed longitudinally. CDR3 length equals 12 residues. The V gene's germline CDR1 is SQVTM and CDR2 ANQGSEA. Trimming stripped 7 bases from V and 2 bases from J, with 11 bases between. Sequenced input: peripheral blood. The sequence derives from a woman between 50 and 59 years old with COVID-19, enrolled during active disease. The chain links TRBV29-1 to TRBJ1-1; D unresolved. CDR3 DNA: TGCAGCGGTGGGTCGGGAAACACTGAAGCTTTCTTT. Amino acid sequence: CSGGSGNTEAFF.